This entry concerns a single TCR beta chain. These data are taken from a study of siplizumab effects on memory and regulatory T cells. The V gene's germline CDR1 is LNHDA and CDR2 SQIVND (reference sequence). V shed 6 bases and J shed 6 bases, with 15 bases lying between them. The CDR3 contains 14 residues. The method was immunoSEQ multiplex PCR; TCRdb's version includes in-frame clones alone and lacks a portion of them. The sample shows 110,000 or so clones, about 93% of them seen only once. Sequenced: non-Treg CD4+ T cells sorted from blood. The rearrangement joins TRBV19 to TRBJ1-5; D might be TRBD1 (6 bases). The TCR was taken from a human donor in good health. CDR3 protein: CASSPDRRRQPQHF. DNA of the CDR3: TGTGCCAGTAGCCCCGACAGGAGGCGTCAGCCCCAGCATTTT.